Below, one TCR beta chain is given with its context. Its antigen is unknown. This sample is part of a study of CD8 T cells in ankylosing spondylitis. General study points: A TCR beta motif made of fewer than ten highly homologous variants seemed typical of ankylosing spondylitis blood. Researchers reportedly found disease-linked clones significantly enriched in matched ankylosing spondylitis synovial fluid. CD8+ disease-linked clones were present at relatively low frequencies in blood. Reactive arthritis synovial fluid and blood previously showed some of these motif variants.

The length of the CDR3 is 14 residues. With 4 bases clipped from V and 3 bases from J, the junction kept 4 bases outside the gene matches. Germline lookup yields CDR1 SNHLY and CDR2 FYNNEI. Making use of molecular barcodes, quantitative 5'-RACE generated TCR beta libraries. TCRdb re-called the 5' RACE reads through MiXCR, storing one row per CDR3 protein. The sample yields hundreds of thousands of distinct CDR3 sequences, 9.5% to 15% seen once. The rearrangement links TRBV2 to TRBJ2-7; 9 nucleotides match TRBD1. Specimen: blood, either unsorted or a sorted T cell fraction (not recorded which). The receptor's source is a male donor with ankylosing spondylitis. In nucleotides, the CDR3 is TGTGCCAGCAGTGCTGGGACAGGGTTCTACGAGCAGTACTTC. Protein: CASSAGTGFYEQYF.